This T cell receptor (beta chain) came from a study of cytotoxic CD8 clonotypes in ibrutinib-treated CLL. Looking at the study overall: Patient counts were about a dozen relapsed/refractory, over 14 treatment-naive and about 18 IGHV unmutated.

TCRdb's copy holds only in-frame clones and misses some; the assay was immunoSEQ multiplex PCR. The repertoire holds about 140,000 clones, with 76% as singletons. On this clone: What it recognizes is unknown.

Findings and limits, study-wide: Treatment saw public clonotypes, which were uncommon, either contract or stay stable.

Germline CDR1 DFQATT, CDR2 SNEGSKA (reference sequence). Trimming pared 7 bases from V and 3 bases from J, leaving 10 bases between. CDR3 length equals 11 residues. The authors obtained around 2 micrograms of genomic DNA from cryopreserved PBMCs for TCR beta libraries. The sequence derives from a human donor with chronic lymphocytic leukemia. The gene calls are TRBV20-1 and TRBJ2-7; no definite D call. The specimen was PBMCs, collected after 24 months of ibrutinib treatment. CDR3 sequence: CSVDRVYEQYF. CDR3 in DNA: TGCAGTGTAGATAGGGTCTACGAGCAGTACTTC.